The TCR beta chain under discussion was sequenced for a study of shared clonotypes between healthy human individuals. Across the study: Used for every donor were three CD4 naive, three CD4 memory, two CD8 naive and one CD8 memory plate.

Germline assignment: CDR1 ENHRY and CDR2 SYGVKD. CDR3 length: 13 residues. Trimming left V 4 bases short and J 3 bases short, with 9 bases between. As regards this clone: Its matching antigen is unknown.

The assay was immunoSEQ multiplex PCR, and TCRdb's table has in-frame clones only and misses some. The sample has over 700,000 clones; over 60% are singletons. The study, taken as a whole, reports: Generally, naive subsets came out with larger estimated richness than memory subsets. Clonotypes which were not shared had lower generation probabilities than clonotypes that all four donors shared.

Negatively enriched CD4+ T cells were divided by CD45RA into naive and memory. The source is a woman aged 25 to 45 in good health. This chain uses TRBV10-3 with TRBJ1-2; tentative D call: TRBD1 (5 bases). Material for sequencing was memory CD4+ T cells sorted from blood. Specified subset: CD45RA-negative fraction. The CDR3 protein is CAISGGTDYGYTF. The DNA for the CDR3 is TGTGCCATCAGTGGAGGGACCGACTATGGCTACACCTTC.